This T cell receptor (beta chain) was obtained from a study of shared clonotypes between healthy human individuals. V was trimmed by 6 bases and J by 7 bases, leaving 12 bases between them. The CDR3 contains 12 residues. Germline CDR1 reads SEHNR; CDR2 reads FQNEAQ (reference sequence). This table comes from immunoSEQ multiplex PCR, and its TCRdb copy is limited to in-frame clones, with some not included. The table includes millions of clones, approximately 95% detected once. CD45RO negativity and positive selection for CCR7 defined naive CD8 cells, a population that excluded terminally differentiated effector memory CD45RA+ cells.

The sequence was collected from a young man in good health. Source material: naive CD8+ T cells sorted from blood. The rearrangement joins TRBV7-9 to TRBJ1-1, with unresolved D. The DNA of the CDR3 is TGTGCCAGCAGTTCTTCAGGAGTTGAAGCTTTCTTT. Its protein is CASSSSGVEAFF.